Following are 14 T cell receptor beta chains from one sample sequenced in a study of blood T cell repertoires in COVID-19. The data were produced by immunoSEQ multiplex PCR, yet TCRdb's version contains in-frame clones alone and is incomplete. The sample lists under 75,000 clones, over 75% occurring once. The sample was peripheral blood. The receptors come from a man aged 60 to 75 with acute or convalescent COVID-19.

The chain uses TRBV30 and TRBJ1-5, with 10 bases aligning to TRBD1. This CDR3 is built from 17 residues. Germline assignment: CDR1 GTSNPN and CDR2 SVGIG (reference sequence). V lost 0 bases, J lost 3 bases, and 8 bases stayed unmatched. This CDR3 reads CAWSVYGDRGFNQPQHF. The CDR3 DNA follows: TGTGCCTGGAGTGTATACGGGGACAGGGGTTTCAATCAGCCCCAGCATTTT.

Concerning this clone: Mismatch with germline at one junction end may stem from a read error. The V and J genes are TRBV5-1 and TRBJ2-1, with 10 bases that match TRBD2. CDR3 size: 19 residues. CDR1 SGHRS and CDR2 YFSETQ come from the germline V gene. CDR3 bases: TGCGCCCGCAGGATTGGAGCGGGGGGGCTTCTTAGATCCTACAATGAGCAGTTCTTC. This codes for CARRIGAGGLLRSYNEQFF.

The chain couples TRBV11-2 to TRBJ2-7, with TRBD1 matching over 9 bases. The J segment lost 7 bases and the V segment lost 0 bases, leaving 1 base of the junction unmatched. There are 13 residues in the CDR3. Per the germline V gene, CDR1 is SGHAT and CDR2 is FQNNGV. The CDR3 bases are TGTGCCAGCAGCTTAGAAGGGACAGGGGAGCAGTACTTC. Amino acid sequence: CASSLEGTGEQYF.

CDR3 protein: CASSVAQDRGISGELFF. CDR3 bases: TGTGCCAGCAGCGTAGCACAGGACAGGGGGATATCCGGGGAGCTGTTTTTT. V gene TRBV9 combines with J gene TRBJ2-2, with 10 positions matching TRBD1. CDR1 and CDR2 from the germline V gene are SGDLS and YYNGEE. The CDR3 length is 17 residues. With 0 bases clipped from V and 6 bases from J, the junction kept 8 bases outside the gene matches.

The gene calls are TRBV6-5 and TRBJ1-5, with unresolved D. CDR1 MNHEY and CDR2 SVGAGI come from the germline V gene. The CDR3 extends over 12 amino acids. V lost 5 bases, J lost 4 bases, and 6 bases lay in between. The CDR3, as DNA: TGTGCCAGCAGTAATATGAATCAGCCCCAGCATTTT. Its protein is CASSNMNQPQHF.

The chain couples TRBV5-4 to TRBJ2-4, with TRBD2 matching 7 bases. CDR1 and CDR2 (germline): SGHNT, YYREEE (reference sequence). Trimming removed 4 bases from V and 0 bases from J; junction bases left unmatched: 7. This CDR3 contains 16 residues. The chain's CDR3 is CASSTLADLAKNIQYF. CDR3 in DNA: TGTGCCAGCAGCACCCTAGCGGATCTAGCCAAAAACATTCAGTACTTC.

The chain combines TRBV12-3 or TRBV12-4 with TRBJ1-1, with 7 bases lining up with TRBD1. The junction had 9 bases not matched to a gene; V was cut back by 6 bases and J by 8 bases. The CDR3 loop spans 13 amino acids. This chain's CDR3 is CASSPTGTEEAFF. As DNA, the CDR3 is TGTGCCAGCAGCCCGACAGGGACCGAGGAAGCTTTCTTT.

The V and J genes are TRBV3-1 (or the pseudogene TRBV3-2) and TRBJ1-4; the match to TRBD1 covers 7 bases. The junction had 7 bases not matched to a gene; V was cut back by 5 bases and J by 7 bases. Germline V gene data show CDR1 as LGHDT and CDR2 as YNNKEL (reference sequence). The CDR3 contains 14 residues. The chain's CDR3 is CASSYTGAGEKLFF. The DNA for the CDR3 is TGTGCCAGCAGCTATACAGGGGCCGGTGAAAAACTGTTTTTT.

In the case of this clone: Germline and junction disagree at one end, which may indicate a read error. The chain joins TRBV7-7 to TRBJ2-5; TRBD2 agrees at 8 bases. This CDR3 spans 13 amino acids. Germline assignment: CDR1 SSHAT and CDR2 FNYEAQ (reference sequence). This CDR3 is CASSSGGGETQYF. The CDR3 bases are TGTGCTAGCAGCTCGGGGGGGGGAGAGACCCAGTACTTC.

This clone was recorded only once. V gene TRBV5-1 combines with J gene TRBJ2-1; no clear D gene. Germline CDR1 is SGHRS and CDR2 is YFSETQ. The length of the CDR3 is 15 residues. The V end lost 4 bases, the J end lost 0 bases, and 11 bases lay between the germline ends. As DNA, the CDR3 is TGCGCCAGCAGCCCACAGCACAGCTCCTACAATGAGCAGTTCTTC. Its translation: CASSPQHSSYNEQFF.

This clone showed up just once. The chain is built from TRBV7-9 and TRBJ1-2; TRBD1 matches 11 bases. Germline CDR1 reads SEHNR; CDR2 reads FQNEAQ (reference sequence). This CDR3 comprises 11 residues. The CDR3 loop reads CGTGGVYGYTF. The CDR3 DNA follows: TGTGGGACAGGGGGCGTCTATGGCTACACCTTC.

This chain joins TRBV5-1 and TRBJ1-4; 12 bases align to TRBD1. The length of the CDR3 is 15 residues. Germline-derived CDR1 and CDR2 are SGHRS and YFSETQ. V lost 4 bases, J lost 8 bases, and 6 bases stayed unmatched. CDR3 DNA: TGCGCCAGCAGCCCTCTGGGGACAGGGGGCGAAAAACTGTTTTTT. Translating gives CASSPLGTGGEKLFF.

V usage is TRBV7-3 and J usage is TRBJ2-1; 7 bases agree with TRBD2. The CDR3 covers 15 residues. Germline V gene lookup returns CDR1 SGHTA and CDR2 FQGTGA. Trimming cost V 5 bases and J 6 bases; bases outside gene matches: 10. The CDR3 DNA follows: TGTGCCAGCAGCCACGGGGGGATTACGAGCAATGAGCAGTTCTTC. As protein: CASSHGGITSNEQFF.

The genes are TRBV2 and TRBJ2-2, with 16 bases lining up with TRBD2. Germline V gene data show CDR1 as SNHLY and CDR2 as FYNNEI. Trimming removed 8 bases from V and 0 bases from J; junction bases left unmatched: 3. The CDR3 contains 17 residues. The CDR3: CASGGTSGGANTGELFF. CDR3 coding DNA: TGTGCCAGCGGCGGGACTAGCGGGGGGGCGAACACCGGGGAGCTGTTTTTT.